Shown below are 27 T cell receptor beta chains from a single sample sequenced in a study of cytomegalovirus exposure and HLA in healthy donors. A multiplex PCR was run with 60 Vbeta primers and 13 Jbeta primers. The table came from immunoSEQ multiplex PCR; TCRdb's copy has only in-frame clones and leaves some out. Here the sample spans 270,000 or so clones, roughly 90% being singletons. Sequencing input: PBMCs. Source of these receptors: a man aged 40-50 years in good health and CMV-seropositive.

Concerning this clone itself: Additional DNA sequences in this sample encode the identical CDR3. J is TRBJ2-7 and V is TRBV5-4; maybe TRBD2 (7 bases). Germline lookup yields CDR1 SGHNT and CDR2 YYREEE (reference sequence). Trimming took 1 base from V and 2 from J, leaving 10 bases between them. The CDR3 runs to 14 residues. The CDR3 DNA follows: TGTGCCAGCAGCTTGCGGGGGGCCGCCTACGAGCAGTACTTC. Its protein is CASSLRGAAYEQYF.

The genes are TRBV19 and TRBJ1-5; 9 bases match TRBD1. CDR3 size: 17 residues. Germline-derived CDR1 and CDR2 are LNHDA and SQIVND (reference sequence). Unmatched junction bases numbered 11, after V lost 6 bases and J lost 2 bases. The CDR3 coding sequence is TGTGCCAGTAGCGAAGCGACAGGGGGTTGGGGCAATCAGCCCCAGCATTTT. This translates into CASSEATGGWGNQPQHF.

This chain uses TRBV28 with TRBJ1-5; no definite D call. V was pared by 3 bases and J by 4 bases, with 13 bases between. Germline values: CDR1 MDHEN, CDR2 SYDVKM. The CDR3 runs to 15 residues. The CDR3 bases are TGTGCCAGCAGTTTTGCCAAAGCCGGGAATCAGCCCCAGCATTTT. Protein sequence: CASSFAKAGNQPQHF.

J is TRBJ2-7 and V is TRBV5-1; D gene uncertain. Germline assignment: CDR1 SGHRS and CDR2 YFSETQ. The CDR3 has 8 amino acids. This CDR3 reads CASSLAEV. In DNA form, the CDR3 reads TGCGCCAGCAGCTTGGCCGAGGTC.

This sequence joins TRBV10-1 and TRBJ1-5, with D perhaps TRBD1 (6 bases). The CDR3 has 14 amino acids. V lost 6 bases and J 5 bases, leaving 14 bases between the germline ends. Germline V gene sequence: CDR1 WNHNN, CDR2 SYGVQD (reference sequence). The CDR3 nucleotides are TGCGCCAGCAGCGACGACAGGTACGATCAGCCCCAGCATTTT. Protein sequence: CASSDDRYDQPQHF.

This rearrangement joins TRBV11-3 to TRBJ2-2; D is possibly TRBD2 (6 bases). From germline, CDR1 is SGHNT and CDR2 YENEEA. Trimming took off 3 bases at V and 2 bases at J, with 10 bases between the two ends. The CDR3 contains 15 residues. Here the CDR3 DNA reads TGTGCCAGCAGCTTGTGGAGGGACAACACCGGGGAGCTGTTTTTT. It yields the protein CASSLWRDNTGELFF.

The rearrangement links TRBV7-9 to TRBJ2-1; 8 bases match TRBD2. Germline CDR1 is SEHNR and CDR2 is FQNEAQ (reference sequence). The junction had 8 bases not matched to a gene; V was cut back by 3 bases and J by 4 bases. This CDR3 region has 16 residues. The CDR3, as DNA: TGTGCCAGCAGCTTTGGCGGGACTAGGAGTTACAATGAGCAGTTCTTC. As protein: CASSFGGTRSYNEQFF.

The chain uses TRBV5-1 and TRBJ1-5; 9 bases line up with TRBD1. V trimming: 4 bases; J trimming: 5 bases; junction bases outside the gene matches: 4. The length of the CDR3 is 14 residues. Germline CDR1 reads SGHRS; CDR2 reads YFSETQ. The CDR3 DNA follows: TGCGCCAGCAGCCCGGACAGGGGCGATCAGCCCCAGCATTTT. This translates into CASSPDRGDQPQHF.

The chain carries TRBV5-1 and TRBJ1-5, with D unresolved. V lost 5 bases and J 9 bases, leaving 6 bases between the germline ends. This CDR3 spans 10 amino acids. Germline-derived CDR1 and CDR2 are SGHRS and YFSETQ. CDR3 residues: CASSRPPQHF. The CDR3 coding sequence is TGCGCCAGCAGTCGTCCGCCCCAGCATTTT.

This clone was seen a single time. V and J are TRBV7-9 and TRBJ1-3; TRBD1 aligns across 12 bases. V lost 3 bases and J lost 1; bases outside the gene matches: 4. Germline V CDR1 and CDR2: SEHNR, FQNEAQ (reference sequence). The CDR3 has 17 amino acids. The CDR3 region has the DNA TGTGCCAGCAGCTTGGGGGACAGGGGGCAGTCTGGAAACACCATATATTTT. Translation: CASSLGDRGQSGNTIYF.

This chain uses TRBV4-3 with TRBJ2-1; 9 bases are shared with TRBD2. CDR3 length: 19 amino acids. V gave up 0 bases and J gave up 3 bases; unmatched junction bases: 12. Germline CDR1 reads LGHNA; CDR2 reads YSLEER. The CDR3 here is CASSQEQTSGTTIYNEQFF. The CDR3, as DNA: TGCGCCAGCAGCCAAGAACAGACTAGCGGAACTACCATCTACAATGAGCAGTTCTTC.

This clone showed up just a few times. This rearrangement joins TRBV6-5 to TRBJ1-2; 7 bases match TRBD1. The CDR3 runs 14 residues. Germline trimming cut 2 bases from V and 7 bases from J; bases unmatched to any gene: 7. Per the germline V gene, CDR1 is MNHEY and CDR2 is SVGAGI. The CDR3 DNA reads TGTGCCAGCAGTTACGCCACAGGGGTTGGTGGCTACACCTTC. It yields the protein CASSYATGVGGYTF.

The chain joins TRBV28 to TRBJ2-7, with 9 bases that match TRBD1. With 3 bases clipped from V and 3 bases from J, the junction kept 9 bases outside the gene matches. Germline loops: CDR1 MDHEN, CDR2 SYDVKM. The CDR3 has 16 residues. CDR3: CASSFVRDRASYEQYF. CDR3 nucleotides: TGTGCCAGCAGTTTCGTCCGGGACAGGGCGAGCTACGAGCAGTACTTC.

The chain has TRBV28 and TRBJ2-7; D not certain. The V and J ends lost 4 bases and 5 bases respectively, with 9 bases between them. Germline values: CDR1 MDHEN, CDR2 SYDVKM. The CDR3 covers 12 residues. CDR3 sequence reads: CASSSPGDEQYF. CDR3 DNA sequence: TGTGCCAGCAGTTCCCCGGGTGACGAGCAGTACTTC.

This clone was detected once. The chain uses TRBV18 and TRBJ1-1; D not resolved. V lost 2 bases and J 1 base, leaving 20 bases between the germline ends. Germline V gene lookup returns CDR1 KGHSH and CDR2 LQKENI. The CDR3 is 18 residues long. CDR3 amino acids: CASSPSKNSLISNTEAFF. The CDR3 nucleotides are TGTGCCAGCTCACCAAGTAAGAACAGCCTAATTTCGAACACTGAAGCTTTCTTT. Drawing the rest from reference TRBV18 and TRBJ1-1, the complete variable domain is NAGVMQNPRHLVRRRGQEARLRCSPMKGHSHVYWYRQLPEEGLKFMVYLQKENIIDESGMPKERFSAEFPKEGPSILRIQQVVRGDSAAYFCASSPSKNSLISNTEAFFGQGTRLTVV.

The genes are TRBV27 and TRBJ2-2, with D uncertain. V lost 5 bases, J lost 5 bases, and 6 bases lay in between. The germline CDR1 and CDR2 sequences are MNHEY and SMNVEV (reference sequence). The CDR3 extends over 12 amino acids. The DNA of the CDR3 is TGTGCCAGCAGTACTCGGACCGGGGAGCTGTTTTTT. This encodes CASSTRTGELFF.

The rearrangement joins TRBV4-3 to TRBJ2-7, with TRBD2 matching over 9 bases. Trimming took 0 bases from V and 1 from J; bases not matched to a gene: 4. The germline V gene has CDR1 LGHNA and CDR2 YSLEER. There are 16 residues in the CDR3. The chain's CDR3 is CASSQDWAGGSYEQYF. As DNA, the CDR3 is TGCGCCAGCAGCCAAGATTGGGCGGGAGGGTCCTACGAGCAGTACTTC.

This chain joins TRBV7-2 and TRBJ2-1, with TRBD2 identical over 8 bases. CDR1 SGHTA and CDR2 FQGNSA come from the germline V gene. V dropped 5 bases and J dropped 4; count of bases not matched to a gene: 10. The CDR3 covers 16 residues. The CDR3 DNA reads TGTGCCAGCAGCCCCATAGGCGGGAGGCTGTACAATGAGCAGTTCTTC. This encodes CASSPIGGRLYNEQFF.

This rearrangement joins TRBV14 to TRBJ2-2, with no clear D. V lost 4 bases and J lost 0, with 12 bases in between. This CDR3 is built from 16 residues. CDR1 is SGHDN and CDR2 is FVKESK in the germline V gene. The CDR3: CASSRYRRTNTGELFF. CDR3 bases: TGTGCCAGCAGCCGATATAGGAGAACGAACACCGGGGAGCTGTTTTTT.

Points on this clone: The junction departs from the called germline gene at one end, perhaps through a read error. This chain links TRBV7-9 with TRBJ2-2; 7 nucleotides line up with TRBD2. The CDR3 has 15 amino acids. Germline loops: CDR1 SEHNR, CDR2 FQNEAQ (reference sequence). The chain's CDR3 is CSSSLGGRGTGELFF. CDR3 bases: TGTTCCAGCAGCTTAGGCGGGAGAGGAACCGGGGAGCTGTTTTTT. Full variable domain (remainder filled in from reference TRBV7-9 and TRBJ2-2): DTGVSQNPRHKITKRGQNVTFRCDPISEHNRLYWYRQTLGQGPEFLTYFQNEAQLEKSRLLSDRFSAERPKGSFSTLEIQRTEQGDSAMYLCSSSLGGRGTGELFFGEGSRLTVL.

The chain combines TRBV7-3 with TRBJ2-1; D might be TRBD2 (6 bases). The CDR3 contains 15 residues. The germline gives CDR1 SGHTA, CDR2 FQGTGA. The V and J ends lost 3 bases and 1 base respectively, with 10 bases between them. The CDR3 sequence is CASSFRDSSYNEQFF. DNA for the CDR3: TGTGCCAGCAGCTTCCGGGACTCGTCCTACAATGAGCAGTTCTTC.

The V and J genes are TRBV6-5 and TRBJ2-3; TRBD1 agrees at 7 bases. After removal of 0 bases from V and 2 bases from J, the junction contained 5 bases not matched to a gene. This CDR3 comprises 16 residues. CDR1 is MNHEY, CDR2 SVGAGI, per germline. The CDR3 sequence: CASSYSGQINTDTQYF. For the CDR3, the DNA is TGTGCCAGCAGTTACTCGGGACAGATAAACACAGATACGCAGTATTTT.

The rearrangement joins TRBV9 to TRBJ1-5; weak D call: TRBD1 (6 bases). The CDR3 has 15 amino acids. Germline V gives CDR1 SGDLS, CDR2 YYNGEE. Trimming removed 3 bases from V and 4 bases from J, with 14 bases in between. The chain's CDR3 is CASSATDSLNQPQHF. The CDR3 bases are TGTGCCAGCAGCGCCACGGACAGCCTAAATCAGCCCCAGCATTTT.

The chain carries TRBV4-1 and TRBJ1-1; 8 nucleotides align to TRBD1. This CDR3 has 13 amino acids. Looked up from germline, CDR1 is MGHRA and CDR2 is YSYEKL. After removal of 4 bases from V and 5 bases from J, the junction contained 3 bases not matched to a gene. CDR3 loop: CASSPTGGTEAFF. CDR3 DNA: TGCGCCAGCAGCCCTACAGGGGGAACTGAAGCTTTCTTT.

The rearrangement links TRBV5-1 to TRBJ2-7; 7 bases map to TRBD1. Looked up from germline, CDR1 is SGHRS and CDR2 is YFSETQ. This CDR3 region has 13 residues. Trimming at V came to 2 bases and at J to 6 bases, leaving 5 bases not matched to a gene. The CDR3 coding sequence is TGCGCCAGCAGCTTAGGACCAGGGGGCGAGCAGTACTTC. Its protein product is CASSLGPGGEQYF.

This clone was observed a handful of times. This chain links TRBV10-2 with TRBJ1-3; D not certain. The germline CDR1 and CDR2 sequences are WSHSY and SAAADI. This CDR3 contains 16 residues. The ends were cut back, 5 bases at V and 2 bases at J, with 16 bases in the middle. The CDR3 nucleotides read TGCGCCAGCAGTCCACCCGGGAATTCGGCTGGAAACACCATATATTTT. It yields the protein CASSPPGNSAGNTIYF.

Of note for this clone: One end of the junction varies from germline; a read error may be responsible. The CDR3 region is CSVEGTGDDYGYTF. In DNA, the CDR3 is TGCAGCGTGGAAGGGACAGGGGATGACTATGGCTACACCTTC. The V gene is TRBV29-1, the J gene TRBJ1-2, with TRBD1 matching over 10 bases. Looked up from germline, CDR1 is SQVTM and CDR2 is ANQGSEA. The CDR3 extends over 14 amino acids.